This T cell receptor (beta chain) appears in the sequencing data of a study of T cells in Graves' hyperthyroidism and ophthalmopathy. Whole-study findings and limits: Stable hyperthyroidism was separated from ophthalmopathy by a model based on 13 V-J features.

As concerns this clonotype: Antigen specificity is unknown.

It was RNA transcripts that yielded the amplified TCR beta CDR3 regions. The study used the HTBI primer set for a first-round RT-PCR of the TCR CDR3. TCRdb independently ran MiXCR on the multiplex PCR reads; one entry per CDR3 protein. Among some 550,000 distinct CDR3 sequences, approximately 15% were seen once, and the ten largest hold roughly 3.5%. Lactation, pregnancy, other autoimmune disease or uncontrolled infection led to exclusion of patients. Clinical symptoms, serum thyroxine and TRAb, thyroid ultrasound and orbital computed tomography together formed the diagnostic basis. Over 9 ml of fresh peripheral blood supplied the PBMCs. V shed 3 bases, J shed 2 bases, and the junction held 10 bases outside the gene matches. From germline, CDR1 is MGHRA and CDR2 YSYEKL. The CDR3 loop spans 17 amino acids.

Specimen: blood. This sequence joins TRBV4-1 and TRBJ2-3; 8 bases agree with TRBD2. This sequence originates from a woman in her 40s with Graves' ophthalmopathy. For the CDR3, the DNA is TGCGCCAGCAGCCAGACGGCGGGGGGCTTCAACACAGATACGCAGTATTTT. It yields the protein CASSQTAGGFNTDTQYF.